This TCR beta chain was sequenced during a study of cytomegalovirus exposure and HLA in healthy donors. As for the study in general: Among over 300 genotyped donors, 65% to 90% fell in the Caucasian-associated ancestry cluster.

Overall study results and limits: In a later analysis, specific HLA alleles were associated with 15,000 or so TCR beta sequences at a 0.05 false discovery rate. Sequences of the TCR beta chain were said to predict the HLA-A and HLA-B alleles of most subjects accurately.

Details on this clone: Its antigen is unknown.

PCR was performed using 60 Vbeta and 13 Jbeta primers. Clones were sequenced by immunoSEQ multiplex PCR, and TCRdb holds only the in-frame ones, with some missing. The top ten hold 2.4% of the sample, which has about 140,000 clones, approximately 80% seen once. Germline V gene data show CDR1 as MNHNS and CDR2 as SASEGT. Trimming at V came to 4 bases and at J to 1 base, leaving 4 bases not matched to a gene. The CDR3 sequence is 16 residues long. This chain connects TRBV6-1 to TRBJ2-2, with 9 bases matching TRBD2. Sequencing used PBMCs. The source is a woman under 30 in good health and CMV-seropositive. CDR3 region: CASSVGAGGNTGELFF. The CDR3 DNA reads as TGTGCCAGCAGTGTGGGAGCGGGGGGGAACACCGGGGAGCTGTTTTTT.